Presented here are 10 T cell receptor beta chains from one specimen sequenced in a study of cytomegalovirus exposure and HLA in healthy donors. This PCR relied on a set of 60 Vbeta primers and 13 Jbeta primers. The data were produced by immunoSEQ multiplex PCR, yet TCRdb's version contains in-frame clones alone and is incomplete. Here the sample spans 90,000 to 150,000 clones, around 69% being singletons. Material: PBMCs. Receptor source: a man aged 50 to 59 in good health and CMV-seropositive.

The rearrangement links TRBV5-1 to TRBJ2-7; D uncertain. The germline gives CDR1 SGHRS, CDR2 YFSETQ. This CDR3 comprises 14 residues. Deletions cut 1 base from V and 5 bases from J, with 13 bases between. Here the CDR3 reads CASSLYDERDEQYF. The CDR3 DNA follows: TGCGCCAGCAGCTTGTATGACGAGCGTGACGAGCAGTACTTC.

The V and J genes are TRBV10-3 and TRBJ1-1; no clear D gene. Trimming stripped 2 bases from V and 3 bases from J, with 10 bases between. Germline lookup yields CDR1 ENHRY and CDR2 SYGVKD. This CDR3 region has 14 residues. CDR3 nucleotide sequence: TGTGCCATCAGTGAGCCAGGAATTTACACTGAAGCTTTCTTT. It yields the protein CAISEPGIYTEAFF.

In its sample, this clone was seen a few times. The gene calls are TRBV18 and TRBJ1-5; D possibly corresponds to TRBD1 (5 bases). This CDR3 spans 16 amino acids. Germline CDR1 is KGHSH and CDR2 is LQKENI. V lost 0 bases and J lost 2, with 11 bases in between. The CDR3 DNA sequence: TGTGCCAGCTCACCACCGGAGGGGCTGGGCAATCAGCCCCAGCATTTT. Translating it yields CASSPPEGLGNQPQHF.

The chain couples TRBV5-1 to TRBJ2-2; 14 bases are shared with TRBD2. The CDR3 totals 17 residues. The junction had 5 bases not matched to a gene; V was cut back by 3 bases and J by 4 bases. Germline V gene sequence: CDR1 SGHRS, CDR2 YFSETQ. The CDR3 sequence: CASSSRLAGGLTGELFF. CDR3 DNA sequence: TGCGCCAGCAGCTCTCGACTAGCGGGGGGGCTCACCGGGGAGCTGTTTTTT.

The chain recombines TRBV5-1 with TRBJ2-2; 7 bases are a match to TRBD1. Germline V gives CDR1 SGHRS, CDR2 YFSETQ. Trimming took 5 bases from V and 0 from J; bases not matched to a gene: 7. This CDR3 spans 16 amino acids. CDR3 coding DNA: TGCGCCAGCAGGCAAACAGGGACAGCGAACACCGGGGAGCTGTTTTTT. Translating it yields CASRQTGTANTGELFF. The full variable domain, its missing parts supplied by reference TRBV5-1 and TRBJ2-2, is KAGVTQTPRYLIKTRGQQVTLSCSPISGHRSVSWYQQTPGQGLQFLFEYFSETQRNKGNFPGRFSGRQFSNSRSEMNVSTLELGDSALYLCASRQTGTANTGELFFGEGSRLTVL.

This clone was detected only a few times. The chain uses TRBV4-3 and TRBJ1-5; 7 bases map to TRBD1. Germline V gene sequence: CDR1 LGHNA, CDR2 YSLEER. The CDR3 is made up of 15 amino acids. The V and J ends lost 2 bases and 4 bases, in that order; junction bases with no gene match: 5. The CDR3 coding sequence is TGCGCCAGCAGCCAAAGTAGACAGGGTAATCAGCCCCAGCATTTT. The encoded protein is CASSQSRQGNQPQHF.

V and J are TRBV6-5 and TRBJ1-1, with D maybe TRBD1 (6 bases). The V end was cut by 4 bases, the J end by 0 bases, with 12 bases between. The CDR3 is 15 residues long. Germline V gene sequence: CDR1 MNHEY, CDR2 SVGAGI. CDR3 in DNA: TGTGCCAGCAGTTTTGAGGGGGAACTGAACACTGAAGCTTTCTTT. Amino acids: CASSFEGELNTEAFF.

In its sample, this clone was seen once. The J gene is TRBJ2-1, the V gene TRBV5-1, with 8 bases matching TRBD2. Germline CDR1 and CDR2: SGHRS and YFSETQ. Trimming at V came to 0 bases and at J to 6 bases, leaving 5 bases not matched to a gene. This CDR3 has 15 amino acids. The CDR3 sequence is CASSLVPGGANEQFF. CDR3 coding DNA: TGCGCCAGCAGCTTGGTTCCGGGAGGGGCCAATGAGCAGTTCTTC.

The V call is TRBV7-9, the J call TRBJ1-2; D is ambiguous. V gave up 4 bases and J gave up 8 bases, with 17 bases separating them. The CDR3 is 14 residues long. CDR1 and CDR2 (germline): SEHNR, FQNEAQ (reference sequence). The CDR3, as DNA: TGTGCCAGCAGCTGGCACGGGGAGGTATACGGCTACACCTTC. The encoded protein is CASSWHGEVYGYTF.

The chain employs TRBV4-2 and TRBJ1-2; a possible D gene is TRBD1 (5 bases). Deletions cut 0 bases from V and 8 bases from J, with 10 bases between. Germline V gene lookup returns CDR1 LGHNA and CDR2 YNFKEQ. CDR3 length: 13 amino acids. The chain's CDR3 is CASSQDRGGGYTF. Here the CDR3 DNA reads TGTGCCAGCAGCCAAGATAGGGGTGGGGGCTACACCTTC.